This TCR beta chain was identified during a study of blood T cell repertoires in COVID-19. The overall study: Donors in the United States, Italy and Spain gave samples during acute or convalescent COVID-19.

The CDR3 covers 11 residues. Trimming took 3 bases from V and 8 from J, leaving 7 bases between them. Germline V CDR1 and CDR2: MDHEN, SYDVKM. Clones were read by immunoSEQ multiplex PCR, and TCRdb kept only the in-frame ones, dropping some. Of nearly 70,000 clones in the sample, 88% were seen once. The sample was peripheral blood. The chain has TRBV28 and TRBJ1-2; D call uncertain. The sequence was obtained from a woman in her seventies with acute or convalescent COVID-19. CDR3 sequence: CASSFLAGYTF. CDR3 coding DNA: TGTGCCAGCAGTTTTCTCGCGGGCTACACCTTC.